These T cell receptor beta chains were read from a single sample in a study of blood T cell repertoires in COVID-19. Here immunoSEQ multiplex PCR was the method, and the copy in TCRdb shows in-frame clones only, minus some. The sample holds over 250,000 clones, 75% to 95% seen once. Sequencing was performed on peripheral blood. These receptors were obtained from a person aged 18 to 35 with COVID-19, enrolled during active disease. Both conserved end residues are part of each CDR3. The D gene is left open where the match is weak. Expanded clones are given a class, and other clones once, few, many or no size at all.

CDR3 length	V gene	J gene	D gene	clone size	CDR3 protein	CDR3 DNA
12	TRBV7-3	TRBJ2-5	NA	NA	CASSPGGGTQYF	TGTGCCAGCAGCCCCGGGGGTGGGACCCAGTACTTC
14	TRBV4-1	TRBJ1-2	TRBD1	NA	CASSQGDRGGGYTF	TGCGCCAGCAGCCAGGGGGACAGGGGAGGAGGCTACACCTTC
11	TRBV29-1	TRBJ1-1	NA	NA	CSVYGGTEAFF	TGCAGCGTTTATGGGGGGACTGAAGCTTTCTTT
14	TRBV28	TRBJ1-2	NA	NA	CASSLHGGADGYTF	TGTGCCAGCAGCCTTCATGGGGGGGCGGATGGCTACACCTTC
12	TRBV6-5	TRBJ2-3	NA	NA	CASTPSTDTQYF	TGTGCCAGCACCCCGAGCACAGATACGCAGTATTTT
12	TRBV28	TRBJ2-7	NA	NA	CASSLSSYEQYF	TGTGCCAGCAGTTTATCTTCCTACGAGCAGTACTTC
12	TRBV5-1	TRBJ2-7	NA	once	CASSFTSYEQYF	TGCGCCAGCAGTTTCACTTCCTACGAGCAGTACTTC
17	TRBV4-1	TRBJ2-7	TRBD2	NA	CASSRAPGLVNTYEQYF	TGCGCCAGCAGCCGGGCCCCAGGACTAGTTAACACCTACGAGCAGTACTTC
14	TRBV29-1	TRBJ2-7	TRBD1	NA	CSADGGTGIHEQYF	TGCAGCGCTGATGGCGGGACAGGGATCCACGAGCAGTACTTC
13	TRBV25-1	TRBJ1-2	NA	NA	CASSDWGLGGYTF	TGTGCCAGCAGTGATTGGGGGCTGGGTGGCTACACCTTC
13	TRBV2	TRBJ2-7	NA	NA	CASREGHLYEQYF	TGTGCCAGCAGAGAAGGACACCTCTACGAGCAGTACTTC
18	TRBV5-3	TRBJ2-7	TRBD1	once	CARSSNPRRQGCSYEQYF	TGTGCCAGAAGCTCCAACCCCCGAAGACAGGGGTGCTCCTACGAGCAGTACTTC
15	TRBV19	TRBJ2-7	TRBD2	NA	CASSHPRAGGYEQYF	TGTGCCAGTAGCCACCCCCGAGCGGGAGGGTACGAGCAGTACTTC
14	TRBV19	TRBJ2-3	NA	few	CASSPGRDTDTQYF	TGTGCCAGTAGTCCTGGTCGGGACACAGATACGCAGTATTTT
13	TRBV15	TRBJ1-6	NA	NA	CATSRGGGSPLHF	TGTGCCACCAGCAGAGGGGGGGGATCACCCCTCCACTTT
14	TRBV7-9	TRBJ2-5	TRBD2	NA	CASRSGAGGETQYF	TGTGCCAGCCGTTCGGGGGCGGGAGGAGAGACCCAGTACTTC
14	TRBV6-4	TRBJ2-2	TRBD2	NA	CASSGLADTGELFF	TGTGCCAGCAGTGGACTAGCGGACACCGGGGAGCTGTTTTTT
15	TRBV7-2	TRBJ2-7	NA	NA	CASSSDRERTYEQYF	TGTGCCAGCAGCTCTGACAGAGAGCGCACCTACGAGCAGTACTTC
15	TRBV28	TRBJ2-1	TRBD2	NA	CATHETSPTYNEQFF	TGTGCCACCCATGAGACTAGCCCAACCTACAATGAGCAGTTCTTC
15	TRBV7-2	TRBJ2-1	TRBD2	NA	CASSLQRGPYNEQFF	TGTGCCAGCAGCTTACAGCGGGGGCCTTACAATGAGCAGTTCTTC
13	TRBV3-1/TRBV3-2	TRBJ1-1	TRBD1	NA	CASTPAWDREAFF	TGTGCCAGCACCCCTGCCTGGGACAGAGAAGCTTTCTTT
16	TRBV6-5	TRBJ1-6	NA	NA	CASSYQGSVSNSPLHF	TGTGCCAGCAGTTACCAGGGCTCAGTTTCTAATTCACCCCTCCACTTT
12	TRBV11-2	TRBJ2-5	NA	NA	CASSLVGETQYF	TGTGCCAGCAGCTTAGTCGGGGAGACCCAGTACTTC
16	TRBV25-1	TRBJ1-1	NA	NA	CASSELEGWGNTEAFF	TGTGCCAGCAGTGAATTGGAGGGTTGGGGGAACACTGAAGCTTTCTTT
17	TRBV3-1/TRBV3-2	TRBJ2-2	TRBD1	NA	CASSKRDRGQSTGELFF	TGTGCCAGCAGCAAAAGGGACAGGGGGCAGAGCACCGGGGAGCTGTTTTTT
16	TRBV7-9	TRBJ2-1	TRBD2	NA	CASSLSRGSSYNEQFF	TGTGCCAGCAGCTTATCGCGGGGGTCCTCCTACAATGAGCAGTTCTTC
12	TRBV19	TRBJ2-7	TRBD2	NA	CASRGGTYEQYF	TGTGCCAGTAGGGGAGGGACCTACGAGCAGTACTTC
16	TRBV4-1	TRBJ2-7	TRBD1	NA	CASSQGSGTGRGEQYF	TGCGCCAGCAGCCAAGGGTCCGGGACAGGACGAGGGGAGCAGTACTTC
15	TRBV27	TRBJ1-4	NA	NA	CASSPHLATNEKLFF	TGTGCCAGCAGTCCCCACTTGGCAACTAATGAAAAACTGTTTTTT
14	TRBV11-2	TRBJ2-7	NA	NA	CASSLGGRAYEQYF	TGTGCCAGCAGCTTGGGCGGCAGGGCCTACGAGCAGTACTTC
14	TRBV7-9	TRBJ2-6	TRBD1	NA	CASSGRQGNVVLTF	TGTGCCAGCAGCGGGCGACAGGGGAATGTCGTCCTGACTTTC
13	TRBV12-3/TRBV12-4	TRBJ1-2	TRBD1	NA	CASSQDRRGGYTF	TGTGCCAGCAGCCAGGACAGGCGTGGAGGCTACACCTTC
11	TRBV20-1	TRBJ1-2	NA	NA	CSATGIYGYTF	TGCAGTGCAACAGGCATCTATGGCTACACCTTC
15	TRBV4-1	TRBJ1-1	TRBD1	NA	CASSQGQGPNTEAFF	TGCGCCAGCAGCCAAGGACAGGGACCGAACACTGAAGCTTTCTTT
17	TRBV7-9	TRBJ2-1	TRBD2	NA	CASSLGLAGAPYNEQFF	TGTGCCAGCAGCTTAGGACTAGCGGGAGCCCCCTACAATGAGCAGTTCTTC
13	TRBV28	TRBJ2-7	NA	NA	CASSLRVSYEQYF	TGTGCCAGCAGTTTGCGAGTCTCCTACGAGCAGTACTTC
15	TRBV28	TRBJ1-1	NA	NA	CASSFYSQGRTEAFF	TGTGCCAGCAGTTTTTACTCCCAGGGGAGAACTGAAGCTTTCTTT
13	TRBV5-1	TRBJ2-1	NA	once	CASSLETGSEQFF	TGCGCCAGCAGCTTGGAGACAGGCAGTGAGCAGTTCTTC
16	TRBV7-6	TRBJ2-7	TRBD1	once	CASSSRPGQGPYEQYF	TGTGCCAGCAGCTCGAGACCGGGACAGGGTCCCTACGAGCAGTACTTC
16	TRBV24-1	TRBJ1-5	NA	NA	CATSDLRGGGNQPQHF	TGTGCCACCAGTGATTTGCGGGGGGGCGGCAATCAGCCCCAGCATTTT
12	TRBV7-2	TRBJ2-7	NA	NA	CASIGRGYEQYF	TGTGCCAGCATAGGCCGGGGGTACGAGCAGTACTTC
15	TRBV6-5	TRBJ1-2	TRBD1	NA	CASSSRQGAIYGYTF	TGTGCCAGCAGTTCCCGACAGGGGGCTATCTATGGCTACACCTTC
13	TRBV7-9	TRBJ1-2	NA	NA	CASSLDTNYGYTF	TGTGCCAGCAGCTTAGATACAAACTATGGCTACACCTTC
12	TRBV19	TRBJ2-3	NA	NA	CASTDYTDTQYF	TGTGCCAGCACGGACTACACAGATACGCAGTATTTT
16	TRBV9	TRBJ2-1	TRBD2	NA	CASSRPGTSGSGQQFF	TGTGCCAGCAGCCGACCGGGGACTAGCGGGAGTGGCCAGCAGTTCTTC
18	TRBV3-1/TRBV3-2	TRBJ2-3	TRBD2	NA	CASSQAQTSGSETDTQYF	TGTGCCAGCAGCCAAGCCCAGACTAGCGGGAGTGAAACAGATACGCAGTATTTT
16	TRBV6-5	TRBJ2-1	NA	NA	CASSYSRGTAYNEQFF	TGTGCCAGCAGTTACTCGAGGGGGACGGCCTACAATGAGCAGTTCTTC
13	TRBV19	TRBJ2-5	NA	NA	CASSIGGWETQYF	TGTGCCAGTAGTATTGGAGGGTGGGAGACCCAGTACTTC
16	TRBV5-1	TRBJ2-2	TRBD2	NA	CASNERGLANTGELFF	TGCGCCAGCAATGAGAGGGGACTAGCGAACACCGGGGAGCTGTTTTTT
15	TRBV13	TRBJ2-7	TRBD1	NA	CASSLGGQDSYEQYF	TGTGCCAGCAGCTTGGGGGGACAGGACTCCTACGAGCAGTACTTC
16	TRBV4-1	TRBJ2-1	TRBD2	NA	CASSQPTSGRADEQFF	TGCGCCAGCAGCCAGCCGACTAGCGGGAGGGCCGATGAGCAGTTCTTC
14	TRBV2	TRBJ2-3	TRBD2	NA	CASRLAGFADTQYF	TGTGCCAGCAGGCTAGCGGGATTCGCAGATACGCAGTATTTT